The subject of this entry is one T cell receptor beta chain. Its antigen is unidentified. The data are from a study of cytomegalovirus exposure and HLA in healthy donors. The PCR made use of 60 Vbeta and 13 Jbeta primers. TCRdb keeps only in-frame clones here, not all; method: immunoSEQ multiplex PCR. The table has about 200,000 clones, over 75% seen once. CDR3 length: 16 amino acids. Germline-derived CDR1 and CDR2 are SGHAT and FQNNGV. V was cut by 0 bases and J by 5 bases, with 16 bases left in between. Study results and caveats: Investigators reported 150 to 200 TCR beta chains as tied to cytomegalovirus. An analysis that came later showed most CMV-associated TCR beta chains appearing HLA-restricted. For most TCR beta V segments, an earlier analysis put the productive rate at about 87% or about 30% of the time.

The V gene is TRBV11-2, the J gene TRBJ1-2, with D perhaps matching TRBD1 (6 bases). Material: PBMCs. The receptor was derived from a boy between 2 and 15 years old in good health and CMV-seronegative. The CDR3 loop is CASSLDPGQRSYGYTF. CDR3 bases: TGTGCCAGCAGCTTAGATCCCGGACAGCGATCGTATGGCTACACCTTC.